The clone carrying this TCR beta chain was seen only a few times. The antigen is not known. The trim removed 2 bases at V and 4 bases at J, leaving 7 bases unmatched. The CDR3 spans 16 residues. From germline, CDR1 is SGHKS and CDR2 YYEKEE (reference sequence). Researchers report isolating at least 6 million PBMCs per sample. These data originate in a study of blood T cells in healthy people across ages. Whole-study findings and limits: Relative to aged donors, long-lived donors carried more naive CD4+ cells and displayed higher diversity. TCR beta diversity, measured per million T cells, fell in a roughly linear way with age.

Then a second PCR, running roughly 7 to 12 cycles, was carried out with a sample-barcoded 5' primer and a J-beta primer mix. MiXCR, run by TCRdb on the 5' RACE reads, gives a single entry per CDR3 protein. The table shows about 1,600,000 distinct CDR3 sequences, with approximately 42% occurring only once. Sequenced: blood. This sequence was found in a woman younger than 35 in good health. The genes are TRBV5-5 and TRBJ1-4; 8 bases fit TRBD1. The CDR3 nucleotides read TGTGCCAGCAGCTTCGGACAGGGAATTTATAATGAAAAACTGTTTTTT. Translating it yields CASSFGQGIYNEKLFF.